The subject of this entry is one T cell receptor (beta chain). Its antigen is currently not known. Base-call qualities are not available, and no considerably larger clone is one nucleotide away. Deletion took 7 bases off V and 5 bases off J, with a span of 12 bases between the germline ends. From the germline V gene (reference sequence), CDR1 is SEHNR and CDR2 is FQNEAQ. The CDR3 spans 13 residues, from the cysteine through the phenylalanine. Only the CDR3 DNA is retained, 39 bases long and in frame from the first base. The data are from a study of cytomegalovirus exposure and HLA in healthy donors (dated by TCRdb to the late 2010s). Describing the broader study: In an earlier analysis of approximately 500 of the donors, less than 350 Gb of sequence data and 95 million to 130 million unique TCR beta sequences from about 190 million T cells were reported. Around 320 gigabases of sequencing data and 70 million to 85 million unique TCR sequences were included in an early release covering roughly 700 HLA-typed donors. Of the 300 to 450 genotyped donors, 65% to 90% fell in the genetic ancestry cluster associated with self-reported Caucasian donors. The study aimed to test whether signatures of past pathogen exposure could be identified by cataloging public T cell receptors. The T cell repertoires of some 700 subjects were profiled by immunosequencing and related to cytomegalovirus serostatus. In addition to the first cohort of several hundred subjects, a separate validation cohort of approximately 120 different subjects was used. To predict cytomegalovirus infection status, the study brought together high-throughput TCR immunosequencing, statistical association of individual TCRs with disease status, and machine learning. A later analysis re-analyzed previously published TCR beta repertoires from roughly 600 donors and added high-resolution HLA genotyping to study TCR occurrence patterns. The later analysis used no new phenotypic data to find candidate immune exposures, relying instead on TCR beta sequences and their occurrence across donors. An earlier analysis of 450 to 750 of the donors used high-throughput TCR beta sequencing to judge whether each TCR beta V gene segment behaved as functional or pseudogenic. Donor age, sex, ethnicity and CMV serostatus were compiled alongside the repertoire data. In a later genetic analysis, genome-wide SNP genotypes for about 55% of the roughly 700 donors were used, and that subset was treated as a discovery cohort. Every repertoire in the discovery cohort had been generated on one and the same sequencing platform. Both class I and class II loci were covered by HLA typing, at four-digit resolution. The number of typed donors differed by locus: 629-630 for A, B, C, DRB1 and DQB1; approximately 530 for DQA1; roughly 600 for DPA1; and around 450 for DPB1. Because of strong linkage in the cohort, a few DR-DQ haplotypes were treated as single units for association and clustering. Across some 400 genotyped donors of the cohort, an average of approximately 240,000 unique TCR beta nucleotide sequences per donor were sequenced, and approximately 17% of those sequences were non-productive.

Study-wide conclusions, independent of this receptor: V-gene and J-gene trimming of TCR beta chains was associated with a missense DCLRE1C variant in a later genetic analysis, and the association was replicated in an independent cohort. Correlated functional status among segregating V segments might be attributable to linkage disequilibrium, but an unknown experimental factor could not be ruled out. A later analysis associated some 17,000 TCR beta sequences with specific HLA alleles at a false discovery rate of 0.05. Presence/absence analyses assumed roughly uniform sequencing depth across donors, an assumption that may not hold. A later analysis reported that several top co-occurrence clusters appeared linked to parvovirus B19, influenza, CMV and Epstein-Barr virus. Immune exposure information for the cohort was limited to CMV serostatus. It was suggested by the authors that the approach could potentially be generalized to other disease states and immunological phenotypes. In an earlier analysis of roughly 560 of the donors, most TCR beta V segments were observed in productive rearrangements about 87% or about 30% of the time, broadly matching IMGT annotations. Because counts were too low, approximately 15 rarely observed V segments, including chromosome 9 orphons, were excluded from the earlier analysis of fewer than 650 of the donors. Cytomegalovirus status was reported to be diagnosed by the classifier with high specificity and sensitivity in both the original and validation cohorts. When HLA alleles, especially DR and DQ, strongly co-occurred, attributing TCR associations to individual alleles was difficult. In a later analysis, HLA-associated TCR beta chains were found to be more clonally expanded and to have lower generation probabilities than equally common non-associated chains. The sequencing pipeline was judged likely to have produced a cluster of highly shared sequence variants as a technical artifact. A total of 164 TCR beta chains were listed by the study as associated with cytomegalovirus. In a later analysis, most CMV-associated TCR beta chains were found to appear HLA-restricted, with HLA associations seemingly driven largely by CMV exposure. Most TCR sequences were seen in very few donors, while some public TCRs were found in many individuals. The cohort was sequenced for TCR beta chains only, and without alpha or paired-chain data the features that could be detected were limited. A further reported finding was that TCR beta sequences accurately predicted the HLA-A and HLA-B alleles for most subjects in the first cohort. Compared with the roughly 670-donor mean, donors in an Asian-associated ancestry cluster had fewer N-insertions in productive TCRs, according to a later genetic analysis. In vitro tests confirmed that a few of the cytomegalovirus-associated TCR beta chains recognize cytomegalovirus antigens. The 87-base-pair reads could not distinguish some IMGT-functional V segments, including TRBV6-2 and TRBV6-3, so those segments were excluded. HLA typing was unavailable for some donors at each locus, so association tests used only the typed subset. According to a later analysis, TCR association rates differed among HLA loci, with DRB1 alleles showing the most associated TCRs and HLA-C alleles showing the fewest.

The library was produced with the immunoSEQ multiplex PCR assay. For the multiplex PCR, a mixture combining 60 forward primers for TCR Vbeta segments and 13 reverse primers for TCR Jbeta segments was used. The CDR3 region of rearranged TCR beta genes was amplified from genomic DNA with a multiplex PCR assay. The amplified TCR beta libraries were sequenced on the Illumina HiSeq System as 87-base-pair reads. On the study's bioinformatics: In a later analysis, some 80 million unique TCR beta chains were counted across the 500 to 700 repertoires, and roughly 11 million of these chains were shared by at least two donors. To remove PCR and sequencing errors, raw reads were error-corrected and collapsed into unique sequences using a nearest-neighbor algorithm that merged closely related sequences. To assign V, D and J gene segments, CDR3 sequences were aligned to IMGT reference sequences. For a sequence to be retained, at least a six-nucleotide match to both a V gene segment and a J gene segment was required. Rearrangements were called productive when the CDR3 lacked stop codons and stayed in frame with V and J; all others were non-productive. CDR3 was defined by IMGT convention, running from the second conserved V-encoded cysteine to the conserved J-encoded phenylalanine. Sequences without an unambiguous match to a single V gene segment were excluded from the earlier analysis of 587 of the donors. In an earlier analysis of 587 of the donors, V segments were called functional above 56.7% productive rearrangements and were called segregating when the between-donor standard deviation exceeded 5%. A statistical classification framework was built to diagnose cytomegalovirus status from the catalog of TCR beta chain sequences. A later analysis assigned V and J genes by comparing TCR nucleotide sequences with IMGT/GENE-DB human TR gene sequences. A later analysis assigned CDR3 sequences and most-parsimonious VDJ recombination scenarios with the TCRdist pipeline. A later analysis defined each TCR beta chain by its CDR3 amino acid sequence plus V-gene family, and excluded reads lacking a unique V-gene family. A later analysis removed 550 to 650 highly shared, low-generation-probability nucleotide sequences to deal with suspected cross-contamination and a sequencing artifact. In a later analysis, a clonal expansion index was calculated for each public chain from normalized within-repertoire ranks of inferred template counts. Generation probabilities in a later analysis came from a VDJ recombination model fitted to out-of-frame rearrangements, and those results were checked against IGoR. In a later analysis, hypergeometric tests were used to score TCR-TCR, TCR-HLA and TCR-CMV co-occurrence, with a repertoire-size bias correction applied to TCR pairs. To estimate false discovery rates, a later analysis permuted the HLA or CMV assignments 20 times. In a later analysis, co-occurring TCRs were grouped with DBSCAN, and TCRdist sequence similarity was added when clustering was performed within HLA-allele-positive subsets. For co-occurrence clustering, repertoires with fewer than 30,000 or more than 120,000 public chains were excluded, along with five repertoires with anomalous nucleotide sharing. Entries here come from immuneACCESS through TCRdb and include only in-frame sequences with V and J called. Some clones fail to appear in such tables; in the studies checked, an unresolved V gene covers under half of the shortfall, and the cause of the remainder is unknown. D and trimming come from the DNA, and the V and J calls and clone size come from that table. Counted in this sample were around 140,000 clones; around 78% of them appeared once. Jointly, the top ten make up about 1.6% of the sample.

The cohort comprised some 730 healthy bone marrow donors. At the time of sampling, every cohort member was nominally healthy, though immune exposures that went unrecorded were likely present. The donor was CMV seronegative and belonged to the group of several hundred seronegative cohort members. Each donor provided a peripheral blood sample, and peripheral blood mononuclear cells were used for TCR beta sequencing. Genomic DNA was extracted from the blood cell samples with the Qiagen DNeasy Blood Extraction Kit. Sequenced sample: PBMCs. The clonotype was recovered from a woman between 18 and 29 years old in good health and CMV-seronegative. The sequence links TRBV7-9 to TRBJ2-1; TRBD1 is a possible D gene, resting on 6 matching bases. The CDR3 sequence is CASNDDRNNEQFF. The DNA sequence follows: TGTGCCAGCAACGACGACAGGAACAATGAGCAGTTCTTC.